In its sample, the clone carrying this TCR beta chain was seen a few times. The antigen remains unidentified. The data derive from a study of T-cell memory formation after mild COVID-19. Overall study: Largely, the TCR clusters proved donor specific. Whole-study findings and limits: The finding that pre-infection memory included some responding clones suggested that cross-reactive memory joined. Shrinking CD4+ clones were chiefly CM and EM; CD8+ ones were chiefly EMRA.

Each CDR3 protein gets one entry after TCRdb re-called the 5' RACE reads with MiXCR. The sample lists about 390,000 distinct CDR3 sequences, 15% to 20% occurring once. The V end was cut by 4 bases, the J end by 4 bases, with 16 bases between. The CDR3 consists of 15 residues. CDR1 is SGHNT, CDR2 YYREEE, per germline (reference sequence). The gene calls are TRBV5-4 and TRBJ2-3; D is possibly TRBD2 (5 bases). Sequences were obtained from PBMCs or a T cell subset sorted from them (not recorded which). The receptor was isolated from a young man who had mild COVID-19 (a few samples of this study predate the infection). Cell type and time point are not known. The CDR3 bases are TGTGCCAGCAGCCCGTCGGGGTTTTCCGCAGATACGCAGTATTTT. Amino acid sequence: CASSPSGFSADTQYF.